This T cell receptor (beta chain) originates from a study of T cells in tuberculosis. Produced via immunoSEQ multiplex PCR; TCRdb's table is partial and in-frame only. The repertoire holds some 31,000 clones, with less than 95% as singletons. Described time point: new active TB diagnosis, blood taken before or within 7 days of starting treatment. Confirmation came from sputum smear and/or culture positivity for M. tuberculosis. Findings and limits, study-wide: Active tuberculosis cases were adults; controls were adolescents.

The length of the CDR3 is 11 residues. On this clone: The antigen is undetermined.

Specimen: PBMCs, collected at tuberculosis diagnosis. The TCR comes from an adult with tuberculosis. The gene calls are TRBV12-2 and TRBJ1-1. TRBV12-2 is assigned pseudogene status. The CDR3: CALEGNTEAFF. DNA of the CDR3: TGTGCCCTAGAAGGGAACACTGAAGCTTTCTTT.